These T cell receptor beta chains were read from a single sample in a study of vaccination effects on CD4 cells after COVID-19. The antigens of these receptors remain unknown. Clones were read by immunoSEQ multiplex PCR, and TCRdb kept only the in-frame ones, dropping some. The sample carries some 66,000 clones, 70% to 80% recorded once. The starting material was CD4+ T cells from PBMCs cultured without peptide, obtained after COVID-19 vaccination. The receptors were sampled from a human donor who received a COVID-19 vaccine. CDR3s include the opening cysteine and the closing phenylalanine or tryptophan. A D gene is named only where the DNA matches it firmly. Size tells how often a clone was seen (once, few, many) or the class of an expanded clone, and some rows leave it out.

TRBJ1-4	TRBV7-8	NA	once	CASSPVGAENEKLFF	TGTGCCAGCAGCCCTGTGGGGGCCGAAAATGAAAAACTGTTTTTT
TRBJ1-6	TRBV7-3	NA	NA	CASSPQSSGNSPLHF	TGTGCCAGCAGCCCGCAGTCAAGCGGGAATTCACCCCTCCACTTT
TRBJ2-5	TRBV2	NA	NA	CASSEPSRETQYF	TGTGCCAGCAGTGAGCCTAGCAGAGAGACCCAGTACTTC
TRBJ2-5	TRBV18	NA	once	CASSPGQSEAQYF	TGTGCCAGCTCACCCGGACAGTCAGAGGCCCAGTACTTC
TRBJ1-5	TRBV6-5	TRBD1	NA	CASRGQNNQPQHF	TGTGCCAGCAGGGGACAGAATAATCAGCCCCAGCATTTT
TRBJ1-2	TRBV6-5	NA	NA	CASSYNDEGVGYTF	TGTGCCAGCAGTTACAATGACGAAGGAGTTGGCTACACCTTC
TRBJ1-2	TRBV2	NA	once	CASSSQGVGYGYTF	TGTGCCAGCAGCTCACAGGGAGTAGGCTATGGCTACACCTTC
TRBJ2-5	TRBV3-1/TRBV3-2	TRBD2	NA	CASSRRLAGRPEETQYF	TGTGCCAGCAGCCGCCGACTAGCGGGGAGGCCCGAAGAGACCCAGTACTTC
TRBJ2-4	TRBV19	NA	NA	CASSQQLDIQYF	TGTGCCAGTAGCCAACAATTGGACATTCAGTACTTC
TRBJ2-3	TRBV18	NA	NA	CASSPVWNSSPDTQYF	TGTGCCAGCTCACCAGTCTGGAATTCGAGTCCGGATACGCAGTATTTT
TRBJ1-1	TRBV30	NA	NA	CAWRVGVGTEAFF	TGTGCCTGGAGGGTAGGGGTTGGCACTGAAGCTTTCTTT
TRBJ2-1	TRBV5-1	NA	NA	CASSLDSSYNEQFF	TGCGCCAGCAGCTTGGACAGCTCCTACAATGAGCAGTTCTTC
TRBJ2-3	TRBV7-3	TRBD1	once	CASSFAGGRTDTQYF	TGTGCCAGCAGCTTTGCAGGGGGCCGCACAGATACGCAGTATTTT
TRBJ1-5	TRBV6-5	TRBD1	NA	CASRGTGRSNQPQHF	TGTGCCAGCAGGGGGACAGGGAGAAGCAATCAGCCCCAGCATTTT
TRBJ2-3	TRBV4-2	TRBD1	NA	CASSQGDRGGTDTQYF	TGTGCCAGCAGCCAAGGGGACAGGGGAGGAACAGATACGCAGTATTTT
TRBJ1-6	TRBV27	NA	NA	CASRGGASYNSPLHF	TGTGCCAGCAGGGGGGGCGCATCATATAATTCACCCCTCCACTTT
TRBJ2-3	TRBV19	TRBD2	NA	CASSIDQTSGRTDTQYF	TGTGCCAGTAGTATAGATCAAACTAGCGGACGCACAGATACGCAGTATTTT
TRBJ2-5	TRBV7-2	NA	NA	CASSLRWAEETQYF	TGTGCCAGCAGCTTAAGGTGGGCAGAAGAGACCCAGTACTTC
TRBJ2-4	TRBV4-1	TRBD1	NA	CASSQVGTVNFQYF	TGCGCCAGCAGCCAAGTGGGGACAGTGAATTTCCAGTACTTC
TRBJ1-1	TRBV3-1/TRBV3-2	NA	NA	CASSQPGPYTEAFF	TGTGCCAGCAGCCAACCTGGGCCCTACACTGAAGCTTTCTTT
TRBJ2-2	TRBV7-9	TRBD1	NA	CASSLRQGAGELFF	TGTGCCAGCAGCTTACGACAGGGGGCCGGGGAGCTGTTTTTT
TRBJ2-5	TRBV12-5	TRBD2	NA	CASGRLAGRETQYF	TGTGCTAGTGGCCGCCTAGCGGGGCGAGAGACCCAGTACTTC
TRBJ2-3	TRBV28	TRBD1	NA	CASRVDRGTDTQYF	TGTGCCAGCAGGGTGGACAGGGGAACAGATACGCAGTATTTT
TRBJ1-2	TRBV7-9	TRBD1	NA	CASSRGTGEDGYTF	TGTGCCAGCAGCCGGGGGACAGGGGAAGACGGCTACACCTTC
TRBJ2-5	TRBV5-1	NA	NA	CASSPSGPAKTQYF	TGCGCCAGCAGCCCGTCGGGGCCAGCCAAGACCCAGTACTTC
TRBJ1-2	TRBV3-1/TRBV3-2	NA	NA	CASSHAPRDKSYTF	TGTGCCAGCAGCCATGCCCCCAGGGATAAGAGTTACACCTTC